Shown below are 11 T cell receptor beta chains from a single sample sequenced in a study of CD8 T cells in Susac syndrome. The RNA input was about 0.45 to 1 ug, and it was reverse transcribed with random hexamers. MiXCR, applied by TCRdb to the immunoSEQ multiplex PCR reads, yields one record per CDR3 protein. This sample has some 100,000 distinct CDR3 sequences, with 85% to 95% found just once. Sequences were obtained from CD4+ T cells from PBMCs. Source of these receptors: a human donor in good health.

The CDR3 DNA reads as TGTGCCAGCAGAGGGCTGAGGCCGGATTCACCCCTCCACTTT. This gives the protein CASRGLRPDSPLHF. This chain uses TRBV12-3 or TRBV12-4 with TRBJ1-6; no clear D gene. The CDR3 extends over 14 amino acids. The V end lost 6 bases, the J end lost 8 bases, and 14 bases lay between the germline ends.

This chain connects TRBV20-1 to TRBJ1-2; no reliable D call. The V and J ends lost 5 bases and 8 bases respectively, with 6 bases between them. CDR3 length: 9 amino acids. Per germline, CDR1 DFQATT and CDR2 SNEGSKA (reference sequence). The CDR3 loop is CSAGLGYTF. The CDR3, as DNA: TGCAGTGCTGGCTTGGGCTACACCTTC.

The chain couples TRBV7-2 to TRBJ2-7; a weak D match, TRBD1 (7 bases). The V gene lost 4 bases and the J gene lost 0 bases, with 13 bases spanning the gap. There are 15 residues in the CDR3. Germline assignment: CDR1 SGHTA and CDR2 FQGNSA. For the CDR3, the DNA is TGTGCCAGCAGCTCGCAGGGGGGACTCTCCTACGAGCAGTACTTC. It translates to CASSSQGGLSYEQYF.

V usage is TRBV18 and J usage is TRBJ1-5, with D perhaps matching TRBD1 (5 bases). CDR1 KGHSH and CDR2 LQKENI come from the germline V gene. V lost 5 bases, J lost 3 bases, and 11 bases lay in between. The CDR3 is 14 residues long. Here the CDR3 reads CASSSGLANQPQHF. The DNA of the CDR3 is TGTGCCAGCTCATCGGGACTTGCCAATCAGCCCCAGCATTTT. Full variable domain (rest looked up from reference TRBV18 and TRBJ1-5): NAGVMQNPRHLVRRRGQEARLRCSPMKGHSHVYWYRQLPEEGLKFMVYLQKENIIDESGMPKERFSAEFPKEGPSILRIQQVVRGDSAAYFCASSSGLANQPQHFGDGTRLSIL.

This clonotype was seen a handful of times. The chain has TRBV12-3 or TRBV12-4 and TRBJ1-2; 7 nucleotides match TRBD1. CDR3 length: 13 amino acids. V gave up 6 bases and J gave up 4 bases; unmatched junction bases: 5. CDR3 in amino acids: CASSPTGVYGYTF. The CDR3 DNA is TGTGCCAGCAGCCCTACAGGGGTCTATGGCTACACCTTC.

V gene TRBV12-3 or TRBV12-4 combines with J gene TRBJ1-2; 9 bases are a match to TRBD1. CDR3 size: 15 residues. V was clipped by 5 bases and J by 2 bases; unmatched bases: 6. In DNA, the CDR3 is TGTGCCAGCAGTGAACAGGGGGCGATGAACTATGGCTACACCTTC. Translated, it gives CASSEQGAMNYGYTF.

The J gene is TRBJ1-2, the V gene TRBV20-1; D uncertain. Looked up from germline, CDR1 is DFQATT and CDR2 is SNEGSKA (reference sequence). V gave up 1 base and J gave up 0 bases, with 9 bases separating them. This CDR3 contains 14 residues. As DNA, the CDR3 is TGCAGTGCTAGAGTTACAGACCCTAACTATGGCTACACCTTC. Translation: CSARVTDPNYGYTF.

The CDR3 sequence is CASSMRTGLDTEAFF. The CDR3 coding sequence is TGTGCCAGTAGTATGAGGACAGGGCTAGACACTGAAGCTTTCTTT. The V call is TRBV19, the J call TRBJ1-1; TRBD1 aligns across 8 bases. The CDR3 is 15 residues long. The V and J ends lost 3 bases and 3 bases, in that order; junction bases with no gene match: 6. Germline CDR1 reads LNHDA; CDR2 reads SQIVND (reference sequence).

The chain links TRBV25-1 to TRBJ1-1, with D perhaps TRBD1 (5 bases). The CDR3 contains 12 residues. Trimming removed 6 bases from V and 0 bases from J, with 5 bases in between. Germline V lookup: CDR1 MGHDK, CDR2 SYGVNS. This chain's CDR3 is CASRGLNTEAFF. The CDR3 nucleotides read TGTGCCAGCAGGGGACTGAACACTGAAGCTTTCTTT.

This chain uses TRBV12-3 or TRBV12-4 with TRBJ2-2; D call uncertain. Trimming removed 5 bases from V and 2 bases from J, with 9 bases in between. The CDR3 spans 14 residues. The CDR3: CASSGIRNTGELFF. CDR3 in DNA: TGTGCCAGCAGTGGCATCCGCAACACCGGGGAGCTGTTTTTT.

The chain uses TRBV10-3 and TRBJ2-7; TRBD1 aligns across 7 bases. Germline V gene sequence: CDR1 ENHRY, CDR2 SYGVKD. Losses at the gene ends were 6 bases for V and 7 bases for J; bases not matched to a gene: 6. This CDR3 comprises 12 residues. This CDR3 reads CAIRGTAQEQYF. CDR3 in DNA: TGTGCCATCAGGGGGACAGCGCAGGAGCAGTACTTC.